This TCR beta chain was retrieved from a study of Ad26.COV2.S vaccination and SARS-CoV-2 variants. Some clones are missing from TCRdb's copy, which holds only in-frame ones; the method was immunoSEQ multiplex PCR. Of 300,000 to 350,000 clones in the sample, about 86% are singletons; the top ten hold around 1.9%. Sample treatment: roughly 20 received Ad26.COV2.S at low or high dose, single or two shots; roughly 5 received placebo; per-sample allocation not given. Sampling was performed 63 days after the first vaccine or placebo injection. In this sample, this clone turned up once. The length of the CDR3 is 17 residues. Germline CDR1 MGHRA, CDR2 YSYEKL. Germline trimming cut 4 bases from V and 4 bases from J; bases unmatched to any gene: 5.

The chain recombines TRBV4-1 with TRBJ2-1, with 15 bases lining up with TRBD2. Sequenced here: peripheral blood, sampled in a trial of Ad26.COV2.S vaccine versus placebo. This TCR was recovered from a person aged 18-60 years who received the Ad26.COV2.S COVID-19 vaccine or a placebo. CDR3 nucleotide sequence: TGCGCCAGCAGCCCAGGACTAGCGGGGGGGCCATACAATGAGCAGTTCTTC. Translation: CASSPGLAGGPYNEQFF.